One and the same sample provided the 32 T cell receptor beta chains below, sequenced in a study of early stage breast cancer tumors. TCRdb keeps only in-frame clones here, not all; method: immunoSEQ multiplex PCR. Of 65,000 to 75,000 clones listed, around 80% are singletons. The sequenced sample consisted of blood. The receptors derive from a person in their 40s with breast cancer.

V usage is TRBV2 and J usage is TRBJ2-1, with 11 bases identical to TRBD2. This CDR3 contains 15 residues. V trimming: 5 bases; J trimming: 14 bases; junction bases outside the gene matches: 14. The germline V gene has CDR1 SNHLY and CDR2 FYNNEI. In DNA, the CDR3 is TGTGCCAGCAGTCCTAGCGGGAGGCCCAGTGGGGGGAAGTTCTTC. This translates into CASSPSGRPSGGKFF. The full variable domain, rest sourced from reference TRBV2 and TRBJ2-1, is EPEVTQTPSHQVTQMGQEVILRCVPISNHLYFYWYRQILGQKVEFLVSFYNNEISEKSEIFDDQFSVERPDGSNFTLKIRSTKLEDSAMYFCASSPSGRPSGGKFFGPGTRLTVL.

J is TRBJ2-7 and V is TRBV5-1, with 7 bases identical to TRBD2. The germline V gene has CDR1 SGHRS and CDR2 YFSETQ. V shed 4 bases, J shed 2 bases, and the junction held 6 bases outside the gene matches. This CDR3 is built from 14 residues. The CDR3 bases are TGCGCCAGCAGCCCCGGGACTAACCCCTACGAGCAGTACTTC. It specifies CASSPGTNPYEQYF. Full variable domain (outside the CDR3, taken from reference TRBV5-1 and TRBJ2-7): KAGVTQTPRYLIKTRGQQVTLSCSPISGHRSVSWYQQTPGQGLQFLFEYFSETQRNKGNFPGRFSGRQFSNSRSEMNVSTLELGDSALYLCASSPGTNPYEQYFGPGTRLTVT.

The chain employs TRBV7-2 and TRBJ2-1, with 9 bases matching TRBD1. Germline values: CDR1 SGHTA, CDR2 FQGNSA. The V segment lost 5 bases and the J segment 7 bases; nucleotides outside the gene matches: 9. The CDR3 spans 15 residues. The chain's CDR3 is CASSQWGTGRNEQFF. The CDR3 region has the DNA TGTGCCAGCAGCCAGTGGGGGACAGGGAGGAATGAGCAGTTCTTC.

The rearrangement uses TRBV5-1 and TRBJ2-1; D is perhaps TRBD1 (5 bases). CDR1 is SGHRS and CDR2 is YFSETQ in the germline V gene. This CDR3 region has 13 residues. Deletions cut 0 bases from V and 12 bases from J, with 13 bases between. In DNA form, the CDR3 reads TGCGCCAGCAGCTTGGGCGACAGAGTCGGGCAGTTCTTC. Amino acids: CASSLGDRVGQFF.

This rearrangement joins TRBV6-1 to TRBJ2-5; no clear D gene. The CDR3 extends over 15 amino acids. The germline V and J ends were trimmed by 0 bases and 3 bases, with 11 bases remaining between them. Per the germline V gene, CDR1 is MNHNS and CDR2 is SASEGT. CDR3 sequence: CASSEALLGKETQYF. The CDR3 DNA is TGTGCCAGCAGTGAAGCGCTTCTAGGGAAAGAGACCCAGTACTTC.

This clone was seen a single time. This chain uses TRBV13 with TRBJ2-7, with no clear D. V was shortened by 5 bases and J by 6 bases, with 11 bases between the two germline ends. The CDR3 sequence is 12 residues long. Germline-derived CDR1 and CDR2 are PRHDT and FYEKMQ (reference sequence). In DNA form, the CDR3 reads TGTGCCAGCAGCCAGAGCTTAGGCGAGCAGTACTTC. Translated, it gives CASSQSLGEQYF.

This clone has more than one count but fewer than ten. The CDR3 region has the DNA TGTGCCAGCAGCTTAGGAGCGGCTCAGTTCTTC. Its protein product is CASSLGAAQFF. The rearrangement links TRBV7-9 to TRBJ2-1; maybe TRBD2 (5 bases). CDR1 and CDR2 from the germline V gene are SEHNR and FQNEAQ (reference sequence). This CDR3 has 11 amino acids. Trimming removed 1 base from V and 13 bases from J, with 8 bases in between.

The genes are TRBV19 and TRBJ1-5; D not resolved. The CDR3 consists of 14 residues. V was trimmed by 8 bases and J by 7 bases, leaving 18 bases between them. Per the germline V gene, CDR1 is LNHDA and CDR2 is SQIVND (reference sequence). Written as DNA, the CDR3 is TGTGCCAGTTCAGTTTTGGCAGGAGACCAGCCCCAGCATTTT. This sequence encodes CASSVLAGDQPQHF.

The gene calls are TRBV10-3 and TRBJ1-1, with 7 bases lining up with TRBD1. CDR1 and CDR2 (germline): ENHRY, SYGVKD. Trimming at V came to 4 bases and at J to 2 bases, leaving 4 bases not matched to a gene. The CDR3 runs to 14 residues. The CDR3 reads CAISARTGNTEAFF. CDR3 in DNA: TGTGCCATCAGTGCCCGGACAGGAAACACTGAAGCTTTCTTT.

CDR3 coding DNA: TGTGCCAGCAGCCGTGGGGCTTCGCTAGCGGGAGGGCCGAGGGATGAGCAGTTCTTC. Protein sequence: CASSRGASLAGGPRDEQFF. This rearrangement joins TRBV7-8 to TRBJ2-1; 12 bases map to TRBD2. The CDR3 consists of 19 residues. From germline, CDR1 is SGHVS and CDR2 FQNEAQ. Unmatched junction bases numbered 19, after V lost 5 bases and J lost 8 bases. Full variable domain (remainder filled in from reference TRBV7-8 and TRBJ2-1): GAGVSQSPRYKVAKRGQDVALRCDPISGHVSLFWYQQALGQGPEFLTYFQNEAQLDKSGLPSDRFFAERPEGSVSTLKIQRTQQEDSAVYLCASSRGASLAGGPRDEQFFGPGTRLTVL.

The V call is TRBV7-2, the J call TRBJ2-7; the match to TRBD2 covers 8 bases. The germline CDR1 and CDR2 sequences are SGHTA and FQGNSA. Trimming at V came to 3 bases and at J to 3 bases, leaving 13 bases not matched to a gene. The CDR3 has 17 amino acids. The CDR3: CASSFHGGTSLFYEQYF. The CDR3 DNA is TGTGCCAGCAGCTTTCATGGGGGGACTAGTCTTTTCTACGAGCAGTACTTC.

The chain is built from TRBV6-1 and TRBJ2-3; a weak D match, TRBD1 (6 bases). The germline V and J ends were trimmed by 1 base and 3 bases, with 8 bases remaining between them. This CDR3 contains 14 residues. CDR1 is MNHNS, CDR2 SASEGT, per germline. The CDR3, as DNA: TGTGCCAGCAGTGAAGTCAGGGGAACAGATACGCAGTATTTT. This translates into CASSEVRGTDTQYF.

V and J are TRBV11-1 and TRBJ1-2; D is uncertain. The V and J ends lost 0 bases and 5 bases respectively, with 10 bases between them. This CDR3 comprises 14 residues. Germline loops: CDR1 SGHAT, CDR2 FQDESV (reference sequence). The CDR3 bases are TGTGCCAGCAGCTTAGCTCCCGGGGTTTATGGCTACACCTTC. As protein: CASSLAPGVYGYTF.

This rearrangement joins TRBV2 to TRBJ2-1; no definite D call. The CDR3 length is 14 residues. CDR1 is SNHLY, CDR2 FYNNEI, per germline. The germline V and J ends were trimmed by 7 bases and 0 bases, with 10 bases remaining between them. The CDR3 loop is CASMRQSSYNEQFF. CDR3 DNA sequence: TGTGCCAGCATGCGCCAGAGCTCCTACAATGAGCAGTTCTTC.

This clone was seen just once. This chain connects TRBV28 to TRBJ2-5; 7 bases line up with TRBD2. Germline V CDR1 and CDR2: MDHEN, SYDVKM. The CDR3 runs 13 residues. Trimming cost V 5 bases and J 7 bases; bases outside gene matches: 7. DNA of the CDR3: TGTGCCAGCAGTCCTAATGGGGAGGGGACCCAGTACTTC. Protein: CASSPNGEGTQYF.

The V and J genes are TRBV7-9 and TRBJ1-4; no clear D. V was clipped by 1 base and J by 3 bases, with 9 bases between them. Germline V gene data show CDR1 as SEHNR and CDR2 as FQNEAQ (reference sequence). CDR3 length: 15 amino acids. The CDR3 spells CASSLVDLSNEKLFF. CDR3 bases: TGTGCCAGCAGCTTAGTTGATCTTTCTAATGAAAAACTGTTTTTT.

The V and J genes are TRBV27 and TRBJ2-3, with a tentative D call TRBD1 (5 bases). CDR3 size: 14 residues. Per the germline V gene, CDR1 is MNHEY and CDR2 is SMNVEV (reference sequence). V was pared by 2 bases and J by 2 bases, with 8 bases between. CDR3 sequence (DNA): TGTGCCAGCAGTTTAGGGGCCTACACAGATACGCAGTATTTT. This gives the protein CASSLGAYTDTQYF.

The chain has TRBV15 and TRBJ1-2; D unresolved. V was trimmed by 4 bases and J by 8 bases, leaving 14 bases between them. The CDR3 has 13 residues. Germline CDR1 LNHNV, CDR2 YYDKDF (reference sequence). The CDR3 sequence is CATSKEMRRGYTF. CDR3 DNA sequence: TGTGCCACCAGCAAAGAGATGAGGCGGGGCTACACCTTC.

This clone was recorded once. The CDR3 loop reads CAWSTDSGNEQFF. As DNA, the CDR3 is TGTGCCTGGAGTACCGATAGCGGGAATGAGCAGTTCTTC. This rearrangement joins TRBV30 to TRBJ2-1; 7 positions match TRBD2. The CDR3 consists of 13 residues. Looked up from germline, CDR1 is GTSNPN and CDR2 is SVGIG (reference sequence). V was pared by 2 bases and J by 7 bases, with 5 bases of the junction left unmatched. Full variable domain (remainder filled in from reference TRBV30 and TRBJ2-1): SQTIHQWPATLVQPVGSPLSLECTVEGTSNPNLYWYRQAAGRGLQLLFYSVGIGQISSEVPQNLSASRPQDRQFILSSKKLLLSDSGFYLCAWSTDSGNEQFFGPGTRLTVL.

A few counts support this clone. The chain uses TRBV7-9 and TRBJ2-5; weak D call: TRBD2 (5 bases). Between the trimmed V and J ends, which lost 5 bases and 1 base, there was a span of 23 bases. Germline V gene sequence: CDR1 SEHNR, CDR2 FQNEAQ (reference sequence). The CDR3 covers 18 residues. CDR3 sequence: CASSRGKLDIGPQETQYF. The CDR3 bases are TGTGCCAGCAGCCGAGGGAAACTAGATATTGGTCCCCAAGAGACCCAGTACTTC.

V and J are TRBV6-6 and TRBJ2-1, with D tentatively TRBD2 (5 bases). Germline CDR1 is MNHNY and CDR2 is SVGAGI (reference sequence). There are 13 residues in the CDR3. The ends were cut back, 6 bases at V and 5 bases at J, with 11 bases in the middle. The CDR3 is CASRLGIDNEQFF. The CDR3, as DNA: TGTGCCAGCAGACTAGGGATAGACAATGAGCAGTTCTTC.

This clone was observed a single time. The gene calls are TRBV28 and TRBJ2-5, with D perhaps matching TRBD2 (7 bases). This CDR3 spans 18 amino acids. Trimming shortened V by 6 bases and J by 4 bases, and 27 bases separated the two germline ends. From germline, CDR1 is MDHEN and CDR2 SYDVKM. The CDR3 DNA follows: TGTGCCAGCAGCAACCGGGACTACCGCAGGGGCACCCCAGAGACCCAGTACTTC. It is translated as CASSNRDYRRGTPETQYF.

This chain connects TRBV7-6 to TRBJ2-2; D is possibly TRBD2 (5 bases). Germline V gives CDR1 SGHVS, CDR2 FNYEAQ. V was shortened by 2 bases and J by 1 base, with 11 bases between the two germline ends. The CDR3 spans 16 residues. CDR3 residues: CASSLTNSENTGELFF. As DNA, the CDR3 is TGTGCCAGCAGCTTAACTAATAGCGAGAACACCGGGGAGCTGTTTTTT. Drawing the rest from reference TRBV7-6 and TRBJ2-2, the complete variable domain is GAGVSQSPRYKVTKRGQDVALRCDPISGHVSLYWYRQALGQGPEFLTYFNYEAQQDKSGLPNDRFSAERPEGSISTLTIQRTEQRDSAMYRCASSLTNSENTGELFFGEGSRLTVL.

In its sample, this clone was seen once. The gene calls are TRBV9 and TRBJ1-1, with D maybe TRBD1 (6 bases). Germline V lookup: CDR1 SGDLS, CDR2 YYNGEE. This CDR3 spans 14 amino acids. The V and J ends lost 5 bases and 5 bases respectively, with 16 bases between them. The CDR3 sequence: CASSPMGRGTEAFF. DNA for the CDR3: TGTGCCAGCAGTCCTATGGGCAGGGGAACTGAAGCTTTCTTT.

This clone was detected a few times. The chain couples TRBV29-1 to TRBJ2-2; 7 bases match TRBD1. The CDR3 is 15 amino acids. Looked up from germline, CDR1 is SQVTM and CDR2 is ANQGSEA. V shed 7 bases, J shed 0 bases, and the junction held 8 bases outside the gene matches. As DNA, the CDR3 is TGCAGCGGCACAAAGGGGGCAACGAACACCGGGGAGCTGTTTTTT. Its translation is CSGTKGATNTGELFF.

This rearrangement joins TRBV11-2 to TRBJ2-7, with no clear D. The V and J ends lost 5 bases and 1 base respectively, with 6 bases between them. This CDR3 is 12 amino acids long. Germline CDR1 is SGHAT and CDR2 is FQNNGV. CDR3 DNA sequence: TGTGCCAGCAGCCCTGAGTCCTACGAGCAGTACTTC. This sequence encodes CASSPESYEQYF.

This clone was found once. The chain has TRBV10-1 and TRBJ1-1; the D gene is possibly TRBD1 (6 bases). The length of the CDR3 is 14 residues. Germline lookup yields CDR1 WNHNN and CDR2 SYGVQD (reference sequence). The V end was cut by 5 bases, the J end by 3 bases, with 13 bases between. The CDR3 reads CASSPGGRDTEAFF. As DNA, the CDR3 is TGCGCCAGCAGTCCCGGGGGCAGAGACACTGAAGCTTTCTTT.

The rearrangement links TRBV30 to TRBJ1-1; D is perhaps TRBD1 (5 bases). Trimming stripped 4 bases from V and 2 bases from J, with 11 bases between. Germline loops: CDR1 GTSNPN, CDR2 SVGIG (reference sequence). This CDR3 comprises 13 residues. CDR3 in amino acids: CAWTVGGNTEAFF. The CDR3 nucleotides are TGTGCCTGGACCGTTGGGGGAAACACTGAAGCTTTCTTT.

In nucleotides, the CDR3 is TGTGCCAGCAGCTCGGGATCAGGCACCGGGGAGCTGTTTTTT. Protein: CASSSGSGTGELFF. The rearrangement joins TRBV28 to TRBJ2-2; D is perhaps TRBD2 (5 bases). The CDR3 runs to 14 residues. CDR1 is MDHEN, CDR2 SYDVKM, per germline. Between the trimmed V and J ends, which lost 6 bases and 4 bases, there was a span of 12 bases.

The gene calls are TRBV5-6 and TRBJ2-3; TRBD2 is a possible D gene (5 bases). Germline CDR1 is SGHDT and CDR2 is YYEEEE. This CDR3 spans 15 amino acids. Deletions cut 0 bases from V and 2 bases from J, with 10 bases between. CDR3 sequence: CASSLVLADTDTQYF. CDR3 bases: TGTGCCAGCAGCTTGGTGCTAGCAGACACAGATACGCAGTATTTT.

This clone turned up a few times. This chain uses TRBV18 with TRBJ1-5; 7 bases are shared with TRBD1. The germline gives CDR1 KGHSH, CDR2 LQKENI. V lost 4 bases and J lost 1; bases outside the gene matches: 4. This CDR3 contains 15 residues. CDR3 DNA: TGTGCCAGCTCACAAACGACAGGGAGCAATCAGCCCCAGCATTTT. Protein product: CASSQTTGSNQPQHF.

CDR3 residues: CASRPTGTGLYEQYF. DNA of the CDR3: TGTGCCAGCAGACCTACCGGGACGGGGTTATACGAGCAGTACTTC. The J gene is TRBJ2-7, the V gene TRBV28; D tentatively fits TRBD1 or TRBD2 (5 bases each). Germline V gene data show CDR1 as MDHEN and CDR2 as SYDVKM. CDR3 length: 15 residues. V was trimmed by 6 bases and J by 4 bases, leaving 19 bases between them.